Listed below are T cell receptor beta chains from one sample, sequenced in a study of identical twins. TCRdb re-derived calls from the 5' RACE reads in MiXCR, one entry per CDR3 protein. The profile shows 250,000 to 300,000 distinct CDR3 sequences, 6.5% to 9.5% of them singletons. The sample was also reused in another study, on yellow fever vaccine responses in identical twins.

Sequences were obtained from CD8+ T cells sorted from blood. These receptors originate from a woman aged 18-35 years in good health. Each CDR3 is given with its conserved first and last residue. The D gene is left open where the match is weak. Size is stated for part of the rows, as once, few or many counts, or as a class when the clone is expanded.

few	-	TRBV4-3	TRBJ1-6	CASSQDIGGSPLHF	TGCGCCAGCAGCCAAGATATAGGGGGGTCACCCCTCCACTTT
few	-	TRBV2	TRBJ2-3	CASSALALAGTSTDTQYF	TGTGCCAGCAGTGCACTAGCTCTGGCGGGAACTAGCACAGATACGCAGTATTTT
few	TRBD2	TRBV6-2/TRBV6-3	TRBJ2-7	CASSSERGSYEQYF	TGTGCCAGCAGTTCGGAGCGGGGCTCCTACGAGCAGTACTTC
many	TRBD1	TRBV7-9	TRBJ2-7	CASSLYGTEKYEQYF	TGTGCCAGCAGCCTCTATGGGACAGAAAAGTACGAGCAGTACTTC
many	-	TRBV15	TRBJ1-4	CATSREAGANEKLFF	TGTGCCACCAGCAGAGAAGCCGGGGCTAATGAAAAACTGTTTTTT
many	-	TRBV6-1	TRBJ2-7	CASSRIQTVVYEQYF	TGTGCCAGCAGCCGAATCCAGACTGTGGTTTACGAGCAGTACTTC
-	TRBD1	TRBV3-1	TRBJ2-7	CASSPDRGEQYF	TGTGCCAGCAGCCCGGACAGGGGCGAGCAGTACTTC
-	-	TRBV15	TRBJ2-5	CATSSLSETQYF	TGTGCCACCAGCAGCCTTAGCGAGACCCAGTACTTC
few	-	TRBV14	TRBJ1-6	CASSQDGVLGSPLHF	TGTGCCAGCAGCCAAGACGGGGTGTTGGGTTCACCCCTCCACTTT
-	-	TRBV7-9	TRBJ2-7	CASSHSTGYEQYF	TGTGCCAGCAGCCATTCAACAGGGTACGAGCAGTACTTC
many	-	TRBV12-3/TRBV12-4	TRBJ2-7	CASRDSVYQQYF	TGTGCCAGCAGGGACTCGGTTTACCAGCAGTACTTC